The T cell receptor (beta chain) described here comes from a study of identical twins. CDR1 is DFQATT and CDR2 is SNEGSKA in the germline V gene (reference sequence). Losses at the gene ends were 2 bases for V and 1 base for J; bases not matched to a gene: 4. There are 16 residues in the CDR3. Unique molecular identifiers were present on cDNA, and template switching added a universal primer site. TCRdb reprocessed the 5' RACE reads via MiXCR and lists one record per CDR3 protein. The table shows 500,000 or so distinct CDR3 sequences, with approximately 22% occurring only once. This clonotype has more than one count but fewer than ten. This sample was also put to use in a study of T cells expressing NK-cell markers. Turning to that study: The share of CD8+ T cells held by dominant NKG2C+ clonotypes was roughly 1.0-7.5% in over 5 donors.

The receptor was isolated from a woman aged 18-35 years in good health. The rearrangement joins TRBV20-1 to TRBJ2-1, with TRBD2 matching 11 bases. Sequencing used CD4+ T cells sorted from blood. This CDR3 is CSARTVAGGSYNEQFF. For the CDR3, the DNA is TGCAGTGCTAGAACCGTAGCGGGGGGGTCCTACAATGAGCAGTTCTTC.